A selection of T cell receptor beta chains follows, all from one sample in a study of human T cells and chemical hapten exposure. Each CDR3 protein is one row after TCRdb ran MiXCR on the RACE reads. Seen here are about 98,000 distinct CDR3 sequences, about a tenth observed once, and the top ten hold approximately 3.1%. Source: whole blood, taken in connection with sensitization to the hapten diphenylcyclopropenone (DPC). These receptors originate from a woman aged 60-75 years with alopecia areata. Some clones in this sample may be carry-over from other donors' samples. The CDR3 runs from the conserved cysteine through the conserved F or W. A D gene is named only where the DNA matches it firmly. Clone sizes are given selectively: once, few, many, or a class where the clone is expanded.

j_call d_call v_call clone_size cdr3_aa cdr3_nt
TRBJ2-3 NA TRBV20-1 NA CSARVFDSGGTQYF TGCAGTGCTAGAGTCTTCGACTCAGGTGGTACGCAGTATTTT
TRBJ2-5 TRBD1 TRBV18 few CASSTGQGRQETQYF TGTGCCAGCTCAACAGGACAGGGACGGCAAGAGACCCAGTACTTC
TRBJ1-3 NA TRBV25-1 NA CASSQVGSGNTIYF TGTGCCAGCAGTCAGGTGGGCTCTGGAAACACCATATATTTT
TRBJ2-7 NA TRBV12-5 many CASDDGRPYEQYF TGTGCTAGTGACGATGGCAGGCCTTACGAGCAGTACTTC
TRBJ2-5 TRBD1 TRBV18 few CASSRRQGAGQETQYF TGTGCCAGCTCACGACGCCAGGGGGCAGGGCAAGAGACCCAGTACTTC
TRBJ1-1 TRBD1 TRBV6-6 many CASSPGQGVNTEAFF TGTGCCAGCAGTCCGGGACAGGGGGTGAACACTGAAGCTTTCTTT
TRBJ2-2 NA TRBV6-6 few CASINPGVTTGELFF TGTGCCAGCATTAACCCGGGGGTAACCACCGGGGAGCTGTTTTTT
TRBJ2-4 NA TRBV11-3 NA CASSYTRGNIQYF TGTGCCAGCAGCTATACTAGGGGAAACATTCAGTACTTC
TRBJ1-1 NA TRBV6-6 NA CASSFQSDMNTEAFF TGTGCCAGCAGTTTTCAGAGCGACATGAACACTGAAGCTTTCTTT
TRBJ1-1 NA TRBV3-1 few CASSQEKITEAFF TGTGCCAGCAGCCAAGAGAAGATCACTGAAGCTTTCTTT
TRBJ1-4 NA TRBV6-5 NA CAVLADEKLFF TGTGCCGTTTTAGCCGATGAAAAACTGTTTTTT
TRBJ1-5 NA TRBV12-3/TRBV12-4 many CASRRGDPSNQPQHF TGTGCCAGCAGAAGGGGAGATCCTAGCAATCAGCCCCAGCATTTT
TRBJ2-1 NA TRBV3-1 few CASRSGSNEQFF TGTGCCAGCAGGTCGGGTTCGAATGAGCAGTTCTTC
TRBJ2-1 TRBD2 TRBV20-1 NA CSAIAGNPTGSSYNEQFF TGCAGTGCCATAGCGGGTAACCCCACGGGGAGCTCCTACAATGAGCAGTTCTTC
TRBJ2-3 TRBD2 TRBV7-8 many CASSQYLGSGGDSDTQYF TGTGCCAGCAGCCAATACCTAGGCAGCGGGGGGGATTCAGATACGCAGTATTTT
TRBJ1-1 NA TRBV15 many CATSRQGSSTEAFF TGTGCCACCAGCAGACAGGGGTCGTCCACTGAAGCTTTCTTT
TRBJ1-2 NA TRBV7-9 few CASSLTAGSYGYTF TGTGCCAGCAGCCTAACGGCAGGGAGCTATGGCTACACCTTC
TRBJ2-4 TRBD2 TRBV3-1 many CASSQQAPLGTSDIQYF TGTGCCAGCAGCCAACAGGCTCCTCTCGGGACTAGCGACATTCAGTACTTC
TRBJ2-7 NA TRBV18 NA CASSPDREGEQYF TGTGCCAGCTCACCAGACAGGGAGGGCGAGCAGTACTTC
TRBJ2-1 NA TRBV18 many CASSLRVPGYNEQFF TGTGCCAGCTCGCTGAGAGTTCCAGGTTACAATGAGCAGTTCTTC
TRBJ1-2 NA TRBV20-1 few CSAKSTGYYGYTF TGCAGTGCTAAATCGACAGGATATTATGGCTACACCTTC
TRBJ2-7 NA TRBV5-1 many CASSLEVGAYEQYF TGCGCCAGCAGCTTGGAGGTCGGGGCCTACGAGCAGTACTTC
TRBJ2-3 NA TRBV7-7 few CASSLGGSGYTDTQYF TGTGCTAGCAGCTTAGGAGGTAGCGGATACACAGATACGCAGTATTTT
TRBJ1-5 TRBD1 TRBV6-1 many CASSDRANNQPQHF TGTGCCAGCTCGGACAGGGCAAACAATCAGCCCCAGCATTTT
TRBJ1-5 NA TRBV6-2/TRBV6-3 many CASSPESSNQPQHF TGTGCCAGCAGCCCCGAGTCTAGCAATCAGCCCCAGCATTTT
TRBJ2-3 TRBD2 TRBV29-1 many CSVELRGGITDTQYF TGCAGCGTTGAATTACGGGGGGGCATCACAGATACGCAGTATTTT
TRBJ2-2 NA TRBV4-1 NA CASSQGPPLPGPSTGELFF TGCGCCAGCAGCCAAGGCCCCCCCCTGCCAGGGCCTAGCACCGGGGAGCTGTTTTTT
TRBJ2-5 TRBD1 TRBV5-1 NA CASSFAGGETQYF TGCGCCAGCAGCTTTGCAGGGGGAGAGACCCAGTACTTC
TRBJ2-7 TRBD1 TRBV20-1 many CSARAGTGDIYEQYF TGCAGTGCTAGGGCCGGGACAGGGGACATCTACGAGCAGTACTTC
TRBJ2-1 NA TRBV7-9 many CASSLLNGHNEQFF TGTGCCAGCAGCTTATTAAACGGGCACAATGAGCAGTTCTTC
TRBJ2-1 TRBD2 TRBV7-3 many CASSLSGGFPSNEQFF TGTGCCAGCAGCTTATCGGGGGGGTTTCCTTCGAATGAGCAGTTCTTC
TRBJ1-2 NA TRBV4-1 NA CASSQETGNDYGYTF TGCGCCAGCAGCCAAGAAACAGGCAATGACTATGGCTACACCTTC
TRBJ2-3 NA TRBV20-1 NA CSAPLDTQYF TGCAGTGCCCCGTTAGATACGCAGTATTTT
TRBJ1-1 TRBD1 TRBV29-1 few CSVRLGQTEAFF TGCAGCGTTCGATTGGGACAGACTGAAGCTTTCTTT
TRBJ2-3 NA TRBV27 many CASSLALGGADTQYF TGTGCCAGCAGTTTAGCGTTAGGAGGGGCAGATACGCAGTATTTT
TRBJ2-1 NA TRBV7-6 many CASSVSTTGPQFF TGTGCCAGCAGCGTTAGCACTACCGGGCCGCAGTTCTTC
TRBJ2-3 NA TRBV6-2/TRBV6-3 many CATTLRQITDTQYF TGTGCCACTACCCTCCGACAGATTACAGATACGCAGTATTTT
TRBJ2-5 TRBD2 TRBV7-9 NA CASSLKGRVGDYMQTQYF TGTGCCAGCAGCTTAAAAGGGAGGGTAGGGGACTACATGCAGACCCAGTACTTC
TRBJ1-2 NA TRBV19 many CASSRTKETYGYTF TGTGCCAGTAGTCGCACTAAGGAGACCTATGGCTACACCTTC
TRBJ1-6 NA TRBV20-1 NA CSARDIKGRDSPLHF TGCAGTGCTAGAGATATCAAGGGGCGGGATTCACCCCTCCACTTT
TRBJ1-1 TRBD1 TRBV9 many CASSVGGTGSTEAFF TGTGCCAGCAGCGTAGGCGGGACAGGGAGTACTGAAGCTTTCTTT
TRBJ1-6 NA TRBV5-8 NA CASSHRHDYNSPLHF TGTGCCAGCAGCCACCGACACGATTATAATTCACCCCTCCACTTT
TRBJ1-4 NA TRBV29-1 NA CSVGARANEKLFF TGCAGCGTGGGAGCGAGGGCTAATGAAAAACTGTTTTTT